This T cell receptor beta chain originates from a study of OX40 agonist ivuxolimab in advanced cancers. Study summary: From 23 to 79 years was the age range, with a mean of about 56 years, and about 78% were male. Study-level points and caveats: The investigators did not determine what antigen specificity the expanded peripheral T cells had. Among the lowest peripheral clonal expansion occurred in 0.1-3.0 mg/kg partial responders.

V shed 7 bases, J shed 8 bases, and the junction held 13 bases outside the gene matches. This CDR3 comprises 14 residues. CDR1 and CDR2 from the germline V gene are LNHDA and SQIVND (reference sequence). The investigators sampled blood at baseline, at cycle 4 day 1, and at cycle 7 day 1. Regarding this clone: Its specificity is not known.

The method was immunoSEQ multiplex PCR; TCRdb's version includes in-frame clones alone and lacks a portion of them. The table has nearly 50,000 clones, about 88% seen once. The sequence came from an adult with an advanced solid tumor such as melanoma, head and neck, liver or kidney cancer. Specimen: CD4+ or CD8+ T cells sorted from blood, collected in a trial of the OX40 agonist ivuxolimab. This chain uses TRBV19 with TRBJ2-7; 8 bases align to TRBD1. CDR3 residues: CASKEGQAGTKQYF. The CDR3 DNA is TGTGCCAGTAAAGAGGGACAGGCCGGAACCAAGCAGTACTTC.